Reported below is one T cell receptor beta chain. V lost 2 bases, J lost 3 bases, and 7 bases lay in between. The germline CDR1 and CDR2 sequences are MGHRA and YSYEKL. There are 13 residues in the CDR3. The data were obtained in a study of blood T cell repertoires in COVID-19. Produced via immunoSEQ multiplex PCR; TCRdb's table is partial and in-frame only. In the table there are around 420,000 clones, 88% of which are singletons. This receptor was taken from a woman aged 35 to 49 with acute COVID-19. V usage is TRBV4-1 and J usage is TRBJ1-1; perhaps TRBD1 as D (6 bases). Sequencing was done on a sample of PBMCs or T cells enriched from blood (not recorded which). The CDR3 loop reads CASSQRQDTEAFF. DNA of the CDR3: TGCGCCAGCAGCCAACGACAGGACACTGAAGCTTTCTTT.